This TCR beta chain was captured in a study of T cell responses to AZD1222 COVID-19 vaccine. Study-level information: Researchers grouped second doses given at about 4 or about 12 weeks into one pool.

TCRdb's copy holds only in-frame clones and misses some; the assay was immunoSEQ multiplex PCR. Here the sample spans some 180,000 clones, approximately 86% being singletons. In the case of this clone: Its antigen is currently unknown.

Looked up from germline, CDR1 is SGHNT and CDR2 is YYREEE (reference sequence). V shed 1 base and J shed 0 bases, with 14 bases lying between them. The CDR3 has 16 residues. Study-wide findings and caveats: Nearly half of the spike-specific TCRs reportedly recognize variant regions that carry no mutations. At 160-218 and 743-854, vaccine-associated CD4 TCRs were dominant, and they spanned spike. Clonal diversity may have been underestimated, and the donors were mostly white British, with more females than males.

The input for sequencing was peripheral blood, taken on day 0 of AZD1222 vaccination. The TCR comes from an adult in good health. The chain combines TRBV5-4 with TRBJ2-7; the D gene is possibly TRBD2 (7 bases). CDR3 in amino acids: CASSLRGALISYEQYF. The CDR3 nucleotides are TGTGCCAGCAGCTTGCGGGGGGCCCTTATCTCCTACGAGCAGTACTTC.